Below are 27 T cell receptor beta chains sequenced from a single sample in a study of T cells in Graves' hyperthyroidism and ophthalmopathy. TCR beta CDR3 regions were amplified from RNA transcripts. The primer set for the first-round RT-PCR of the TCR CDR3 was HTBI. Each CDR3 protein gets one entry after TCRdb re-called the multiplex PCR reads with MiXCR. The table lists about 200,000 distinct CDR3 sequences, approximately 20% of them singletons. The sequenced sample was blood. Every receptor here comes from a man between 40 and 49 years old with Graves' hyperthyroidism.

There are a few counts of this clonotype. V gene TRBV28 combines with J gene TRBJ1-5; TRBD1 agrees at 8 bases. The CDR3 is 14 amino acids. CDR1 and CDR2 from the germline V gene are MDHEN and SYDVKM. Trimming at V came to 6 bases and at J to 5 bases, leaving 6 bases not matched to a gene. CDR3 in amino acids: CASSPHRGYQPQHF. The CDR3 nucleotides are TGTGCCAGCAGCCCTCACAGGGGGTATCAGCCCCAGCATTTT.

This clonotype was seen repeatedly, ten times or more. The V gene is TRBV12-3 or TRBV12-4, the J gene TRBJ2-3, with unresolved D. The CDR3 is 11 amino acids. Trimming left V 6 bases short and J 5 bases short, with 6 bases between. CDR3 protein: CASRRIDTQYF. The CDR3 DNA reads TGTGCCAGCAGACGGATAGATACGCAGTATTTT.

Many counts were recorded for this clonotype. The gene calls are TRBV2 and TRBJ1-5; 8 positions match TRBD1. The V gene's germline CDR1 is SNHLY and CDR2 FYNNEI. V lost 6 bases, J lost 6 bases, and 4 bases stayed unmatched. This CDR3 has 13 residues. CDR3 in DNA: TGTGCCAGCAGAGGACAGGGTATTCAGCCCCAGCATTTT. This codes for CASRGQGIQPQHF.

This chain uses TRBV7-3 with TRBJ2-7, with D possibly being TRBD1 or TRBD2 (5 bases each). The CDR3 contains 11 residues. Germline V gene lookup returns CDR1 SGHTA and CDR2 FQGTGA. V was pared by 4 bases and J by 7 bases, with 8 bases between. The CDR3 DNA reads as TGTGCCAGCAGCTATGGGGGAGAGCAGTACTTC. Amino acid sequence: CASSYGGEQYF.

J is TRBJ1-6 and V is TRBV19; perhaps TRBD1 as D (6 bases). V was cut by 4 bases and J by 9 bases, with 7 bases left in between. Germline V CDR1 and CDR2: LNHDA, SQIVND (reference sequence). CDR3 length: 12 residues. CDR3 nucleotide sequence: TGTGCCAGTAGTAGAGGGGGTTCACCCCTCCACTTT. It is translated as CASSRGGSPLHF. The full variable domain, rest sourced from reference TRBV19 and TRBJ1-6, is DGGITQSPKYLFRKEGQNVTLSCEQNLNHDAMYWYRQDPGQGLRLIYYSQIVNDFQKGDIAEGYSVSREKKESFPLTVTSAQKNPTAFYLCASSRGGSPLHFGNGTRLTVT.

Concerning this clonotype: A read error may explain this, as a much larger clone is one base away. The rearrangement uses TRBV15 and TRBJ2-7; D gene ambiguous. The CDR3 consists of 15 residues. Trimming left V 0 bases short and J 3 bases short, with 12 bases between. Germline assignment: CDR1 LNHNV and CDR2 YYDKDF (reference sequence). The CDR3 is CATSRDLFGDYEQYF. As DNA, the CDR3 is TGTGCCACCAGCAGAGATCTATTTGGGGACTACGAGCAGTACTTC.

The table lists this clonotype with a few counts. The V and J genes are TRBV7-9 and TRBJ1-3; D gene ambiguous. Trimming took off 5 bases at V and 6 bases at J, with 14 bases between the two ends. CDR1 is SEHNR and CDR2 is FQNEAQ in the germline V gene (reference sequence). This CDR3 has 14 amino acids. The CDR3 sequence: CASSPRSGENTIYF. The CDR3 bases are TGTGCCAGCAGCCCCAGGAGTGGGGAAAACACCATATATTTT. Filled out from reference TRBV7-9 and TRBJ1-3, the complete variable domain reads DTGVSQNPRHKITKRGQNVTFRCDPISEHNRLYWYRQTLGQGPEFLTYFQNEAQLEKSRLLSDRFSAERPKGSFSTLEIQRTEQGDSAMYLCASSPRSGENTIYFGEGSWLTVV.

This clonotype was recorded at least ten times. The V call is TRBV7-2, the J call TRBJ2-5; possibly TRBD1 for D (5 bases). Per the germline V gene, CDR1 is SGHTA and CDR2 is FQGNSA. The V and J ends lost 1 base and 1 base respectively, with 10 bases between them. The CDR3 runs 15 residues. As DNA, the CDR3 is TGTGCCAGCAGCTTAGGGGGCAGAGCCCAAGAGACCCAGTACTTC. Translating gives CASSLGGRAQETQYF. Complete variable domain (other parts from reference TRBV7-2 and TRBJ2-5): GAGVSQSPSNKVTEKGKDVELRCDPISGHTALYWYRQSLGQGLEFLIYFQGNSAPDKSGLPSDRFSAERTGGSVSTLTIQRTQQEDSAVYLCASSLGGRAQETQYFGPGTRLLVL.

The rearrangement joins TRBV5-1 to TRBJ1-3; tentative D call: TRBD1 (5 bases). This CDR3 comprises 16 residues. V was pared by 3 bases and J by 0 bases, with 13 bases between. CDR1 and CDR2 from the germline V gene are SGHRS and YFSETQ. The CDR3 bases are TGCGCCAGCAGCTCGGGGGGGACGAGCTCTGGAAACACCATATATTTT. Its translation: CASSSGGTSSGNTIYF.

On this clonotype: This may come from a read error, since a much larger clone is one base off. The chain links TRBV7-3 to TRBJ1-1, with D tentatively TRBD1 (5 bases). In germline, CDR1 is SGHTA, CDR2 FQGTGA. This CDR3 comprises 13 residues. As DNA, the CDR3 is TGTGCCAGCAGCATACAGGCAGACACTGAAGCTCTCTTT. This codes for CASSIQADTEALF.

This clonotype was found many times. The chain recombines TRBV6-1 with TRBJ1-1, with TRBD1 as a possible D gene (6 bases). The CDR3 totals 13 residues. V lost 4 bases to trimming and J lost 3 bases, with 9 bases between them. Germline V gene lookup returns CDR1 MNHNS and CDR2 SASEGT. The CDR3 loop reads CASSGTVYTEAFF. The CDR3 nucleotides read TGTGCCAGCAGTGGGACAGTGTACACTGAAGCTTTCTTT.

This clonotype has ten or more counts. The V call is TRBV30, the J call TRBJ2-1; D gene unclear. Germline assignment: CDR1 GTSNPN and CDR2 SVGIG (reference sequence). The CDR3 extends over 13 amino acids. With 0 bases removed from V and 8 bases from J, the gap between germline ends came to 11 bases. The CDR3 sequence: CAWSVGKRYEQFF. CDR3 bases: TGTGCCTGGAGTGTAGGGAAAAGATATGAGCAGTTCTTC.

Ten or more counts support this clonotype. This chain uses TRBV27 with TRBJ2-7; tentative D call: TRBD2 (5 bases). Germline loops: CDR1 MNHEY, CDR2 SMNVEV (reference sequence). Trimming took 1 base from V and 4 from J, leaving 14 bases between them. The length of the CDR3 is 15 residues. The CDR3: CASSLLEAVGYEQYF. CDR3 bases: TGTGCCAGCAGTTTATTGGAGGCCGTGGGATACGAGCAGTACTTC.

As for this clonotype: A much larger clonotype is one base distant, so this may be a read error. The chain has TRBV3-1 and TRBJ1-6; 7 nucleotides line up with TRBD1. Looked up from germline, CDR1 is LGHDT and CDR2 is YNNKEL (reference sequence). The CDR3 covers 13 residues. The CDR3 DNA is TGTACCAGCAGCCCTTACAGGGGCTCACCCCTCCACTTT. It is translated as CTSSPYRGSPLHF. Looking up the rest from reference TRBV3-1 and TRBJ1-6 gives the full variable domain: DTAVSQTPKYLVTQMGNDKSIKCEQNLGHDTMYWYKQDSKKFLKIMFSYNNKELIINETVPNRFSPKSPDKAHLNLHINSLELGDSAVYFCTSSPYRGSPLHFGNGTRLTVT.

This clonotype appeared many times. J is TRBJ2-5 and V is TRBV27; D remains ambiguous. V was shortened by 5 bases and J by 7 bases, with 14 bases between the two germline ends. The CDR3 sequence is 13 residues long. Looked up from germline, CDR1 is MNHEY and CDR2 is SMNVEV (reference sequence). CDR3 residues: CASSPKLGVTQYF. The CDR3 DNA follows: TGTGCCAGCAGTCCAAAACTGGGCGTGACCCAGTACTTC.

The rearrangement joins TRBV25-1 to TRBJ1-5, with TRBD1 as a possible D gene (5 bases). The V end lost 6 bases, the J end lost 0 bases, and 9 bases lay between the germline ends. CDR3 length equals 14 residues. Looked up from germline, CDR1 is MGHDK and CDR2 is SYGVNS. The CDR3 DNA reads TGTGCCAGCAGGGGACGAGGTAGCAATCAGCCCCAGCATTTT. This codes for CASRGRGSNQPQHF.

This clonotype was observed at least ten times. The CDR3: CASSFGKGAIYEQYF. The CDR3, as DNA: TGTGCCAGCAGTTTTGGTAAGGGGGCGATCTACGAGCAGTACTTC. This chain joins TRBV27 and TRBJ2-7, with 7 positions matching TRBD1. Germline V lookup: CDR1 MNHEY, CDR2 SMNVEV (reference sequence). Losses at the gene ends were 3 bases for V and 3 bases for J; bases not matched to a gene: 8. The CDR3 runs to 15 residues.

The rearrangement uses TRBV4-3 and TRBJ2-1; possible D gene TRBD1, 6 bases. V was trimmed by 4 bases and J by 0 bases, leaving 13 bases between them. Germline V gene lookup returns CDR1 LGHNA and CDR2 YSLEER. The CDR3 consists of 16 residues. This CDR3 reads CASSPTARGSYNEQFF. The CDR3 nucleotides read TGCGCCAGCAGCCCCACGGCCAGGGGCTCCTACAATGAGCAGTTCTTC.

This clonotype has at least ten counts. The chain is built from TRBV6-1 and TRBJ1-5; D remains ambiguous. The CDR3 length is 12 residues. Germline V gene lookup returns CDR1 MNHNS and CDR2 SASEGT. Trimming stripped 0 bases from V and 4 bases from J, with 1 base between. This chain's CDR3 is CASSEANQPQHF. In DNA form, the CDR3 reads TGTGCCAGCAGTGAAGCGAATCAGCCCCAGCATTTT.

In this sample, this clonotype turned up many times. The rearrangement links TRBV28 to TRBJ1-2; D unclear. The CDR3 extends over 14 amino acids. The germline V gene has CDR1 MDHEN and CDR2 SYDVKM. With 4 bases removed from V and 8 bases from J, the gap between germline ends came to 17 bases. The CDR3 sequence is CASSSRSGAKGYTF. The CDR3 DNA follows: TGTGCCAGCAGTTCCCGCTCTGGAGCCAAAGGCTACACCTTC.

V is TRBV9 and J is TRBJ2-5; TRBD2 is a possible D gene (6 bases). V lost 1 base and J 7 bases, leaving 14 bases between the germline ends. This CDR3 has 14 amino acids. Germline CDR1 SGDLS, CDR2 YYNGEE. CDR3: CASSVSPVEGTQYF. The CDR3 nucleotides read TGTGCCAGCAGCGTATCCCCCGTGGAGGGGACCCAGTACTTC. Using reference TRBV9 and TRBJ2-5 for the parts outside the CDR3, the full variable domain is DSGVTQTPKHLITATGQRVTLRCSPRSGDLSVYWYQQSLDQGLQFLIQYYNGEERAKGNILERFSAQQFPDLHSELNLSSLELGDSALYFCASSVSPVEGTQYFGPGTRLLVL.

With respect to this clonotype: Compared with germline, one end of the junction differs, possibly owing to a read error. V is TRBV5-1 and J is TRBJ2-5; D may be TRBD1 (8 bases). The CDR3 spans 16 residues. Germline V gene sequence: CDR1 SGHRS, CDR2 YFSETQ. The CDR3 here is CASSPRPTGEGETQYF. The CDR3 DNA follows: TGTGCCAGCAGCCCCCGGCCGACAGGGGAGGGGGAGACCCAGTACTTC.

This chain connects TRBV5-1 to TRBJ2-5; D uncertain. This CDR3 is built from 15 residues. Germline lookup yields CDR1 SGHRS and CDR2 YFSETQ. The V end lost 4 bases, the J end lost 0 bases, and 13 bases lay between the germline ends. The CDR3 spells CASSPGYLDQETQYF. As DNA, the CDR3 is TGCGCCAGCAGCCCCGGTTACTTGGACCAAGAGACCCAGTACTTC. The complete variable domain, with remaining parts taken from reference TRBV5-1 and TRBJ2-5, reads KAGVTQTPRYLIKTRGQQVTLSCSPISGHRSVSWYQQTPGQGLQFLFEYFSETQRNKGNFPGRFSGRQFSNSRSEMNVSTLELGDSALYLCASSPGYLDQETQYFGPGTRLLVL.

This clonotype was counted between two and nine times. The chain recombines TRBV11-2 with TRBJ2-5; D remains unclear. The CDR3 extends over 13 amino acids. The V gene lost 7 bases and the J gene lost 1 base, with 10 bases spanning the gap. Germline CDR1 SGHAT, CDR2 FQNNGV. The CDR3 is CASTNSGQETQYF. CDR3 bases: TGTGCCAGCACCAATAGTGGCCAAGAGACCCAGTACTTC.

This clonotype was found many times. The V call is TRBV28, the J call TRBJ2-7; no definite D call. V was cut by 6 bases and J by 4 bases, with 10 bases left in between. CDR3 size: 12 residues. Germline values: CDR1 MDHEN, CDR2 SYDVKM. The CDR3 nucleotides read TGTGCCAGCAGCGGTGATGGGTACGAGCAGTACTTC. Amino acids: CASSGDGYEQYF. Full variable domain (rest looked up from reference TRBV28 and TRBJ2-7): DVKVTQSSRYLVKRTGEKVFLECVQDMDHENMFWYRQDPGLGLRLIYFSYDVKMKEKGDIPEGYSVSREKKERFSLILESASTNQTSMYLCASSGDGYEQYFGPGTRLTVT.

Regarding this clonotype: Given a much more abundant clone one base away, this may be a read error. The chain is built from TRBV20-1 and TRBJ2-7; the D gene is possibly TRBD2 (5 bases). There are 12 residues in the CDR3. The ends were cut back, 5 bases at V and 8 bases at J, with 16 bases in the middle. The germline gives CDR1 DFQATT, CDR2 SNEGSKA (reference sequence). This CDR3 is CSAQIIRGKQYF. Here the CDR3 DNA reads TGCAGTGCTCAGATAATTCGGGGTAAGCAGTACTTC.

This clonotype was recorded at least ten times. The J gene is TRBJ2-1, the V gene TRBV7-8; D is possibly TRBD1 (5 bases). Trimming removed 4 bases from V and 0 bases from J, with 13 bases in between. CDR3 size: 16 residues. Germline V CDR1 and CDR2: SGHVS, FQNEAQ. DNA of the CDR3: TGTGCCAGCAGCTCCCGACAGAGGAGCTCCTACAATGAGCAGTTCTTC. It encodes CASSSRQRSSYNEQFF.